This T cell receptor (beta chain) came from a study of tissue T cells after allogeneic stem cell transplantation. The overall study: Tissue samples with histologically apparent lymphocytes on H&E review were prioritized for sequencing. Study outcomes and limitations: Across patients, clones rarely overlapped, yet motif clusters were shared tissue-specifically. Some tissue clones might be persisting host cells; their alloreactivity or antigen specificity was not determined.

Points on this clone: Antigen unknown.

Here immunoSEQ multiplex PCR was the method, and the copy in TCRdb shows in-frame clones only, minus some. The data show about 9,800 clones, 50% to 80% seen once. This specimen consisted of tissue from the ileum, obtained at autopsy. The TCR comes from a woman aged 18-49 years with breast cancer.

This chain's CDR3 is CASSQELASEQYF. CDR3 in DNA: TGTGCCAGCAGCCAAGAATTAGCGTCCGAGCAGTACTTC. The chain joins TRBV3-1 (or the pseudogene TRBV3-2) to TRBJ2-7; perhaps TRBD2 as D (5 bases). V was shortened by 0 bases and J by 6 bases, with 9 bases between the two germline ends. Germline V lookup: CDR1 LGHDT, CDR2 YNNKEL (reference sequence). CDR3 size: 13 residues.